The rows below give T cell receptor beta chains drawn from one sample of a study of blood T cell repertoires in COVID-19. The assay was immunoSEQ multiplex PCR, and TCRdb's table has in-frame clones only and misses some. This sample has around 230,000 clones, with 80% to 90% found just once. Sample: peripheral blood. The receptors shown here come from a woman in her 50s with acute or convalescent COVID-19. CDR3s include the opening cysteine and the closing phenylalanine or tryptophan. Each record gives: D gene, V gene, J gene, clone size, CDR3 protein, CDR3 DNA. D genes are given only for firm matches. Rows may omit the clone size; those that give it use once, few, many or a size class.

-,TRBV28,TRBJ2-1,-,CASSFWGGSYNEQFF,TGTGCCAGCAGTTTTTGGGGAGGCTCCTACAATGAGCAGTTCTTC
-,TRBV21-1,TRBJ1-5,-,CASSKGEEEGQFQPQHF,TGTGCCAGCAGCAAAGGTGAAGAGGAGGGGCAATTTCAGCCCCAGCATTTT
TRBD2,TRBV4-2,TRBJ2-2,-,CASSPWDASTSGLTGELFF,TGTGCCAGCAGCCCCTGGGATGCATCCACTAGCGGGTTGACCGGGGAGCTGTTTTTT
TRBD2,TRBV27,TRBJ2-1,-,CASSTQKVERESSYNEQFF,TGTGCCAGCAGTACCCAAAAGGTGGAGCGGGAGTCCTCCTACAATGAGCAGTTCTTC
-,TRBV6-5,TRBJ1-2,-,CASIGDRRANYGYTF,TGTGCCAGCATCGGAGACAGGCGAGCTAACTATGGCTACACCTTC
TRBD1,TRBV5-1,TRBJ1-2,few,CASSLATGGAYGYTF,TGCGCCAGCAGCTTGGCCACAGGGGGCGCCTATGGCTACACCTTC
TRBD1,TRBV3-1/TRBV3-2,TRBJ2-1,-,CASSHNRDRGYNEQFF,TGTGCCAGCAGCCATAACCGGGACAGGGGTTACAATGAGCAGTTCTTC
TRBD1,TRBV6-5,TRBJ1-1,few,CASGTASTEAFF,TGTGCCAGCGGGACAGCGAGCACTGAAGCTTTCTTT
-,TRBV12-3/TRBV12-4,TRBJ2-5,-,CASRDNREETQYF,TGTGCCAGCAGAGATAACAGGGAGGAGACCCAGTACTTC
-,TRBV11-2,TRBJ2-5,-,CASSLTGQTQYF,TGTGCCAGCAGCTTAACAGGGCAGACCCAGTACTTC
-,TRBV5-1,TRBJ1-1,-,CASSLDVWQGGTEAFF,TGCGCCAGCAGCTTGGACGTTTGGCAGGGAGGCACTGAAGCTTTCTTT
TRBD2,TRBV4-2,TRBJ2-7,-,CASSPPSGLAAVYEQYF,TGTGCCAGCAGCCCACCCTCGGGACTAGCGGCAGTCTACGAGCAGTACTTC
-,TRBV7-2,TRBJ2-2,few,CASSQRGTTNTGELFF,TGTGCCAGCAGCCAGAGGGGGACAACTAACACCGGGGAGCTGTTTTTT
TRBD1,TRBV18,TRBJ1-3,-,CASSPTTGLNSGNTIYF,TGTGCCAGCTCACCTACGACAGGGTTGAACTCTGGAAACACCATATATTTT
-,TRBV27,TRBJ2-5,-,CASSLAPRETQYF,TGTGCCAGCAGTTTAGCCCCCCGGGAGACCCAGTACTTC
-,TRBV3-1/TRBV3-2,TRBJ1-6,-,CASSQWGGVSSYNSPLHF,TGTGCCAGCAGCCAATGGGGAGGAGTAAGCTCCTATAATTCACCCCTCCACTTT
-,TRBV10-2,TRBJ2-2,-,CASSETRRAGELFF,TGCGCCAGCAGTGAAACGCGCAGGGCCGGGGAGCTGTTTTTT
TRBD1,TRBV7-9,TRBJ2-3,-,CASSPPGTATDTQYF,TGTGCCAGCAGCCCCCCCGGGACAGCAACAGATACGCAGTATTTT
-,TRBV9,TRBJ2-6,-,CASSALGAGGANVLTF,TGTGCCAGCAGCGCCTTGGGGGCGGGCGGGGCCAACGTCCTGACTTTC
TRBD2,TRBV6-6,TRBJ2-5,-,CASNGLARETQYF,TGTGCCAGCAACGGACTAGCCCGGGAGACCCAGTACTTC
TRBD2,TRBV19,TRBJ2-1,-,CASNPAGGNSYNEQFF,TGTGCCAGTAACCCAGCGGGAGGCAACTCCTACAATGAGCAGTTCTTC
TRBD2,TRBV5-6,TRBJ2-1,-,CASSLGTSGREGQFF,TGTGCCAGCAGCTTGGGGACTAGCGGGAGGGAAGGACAGTTCTTC
-,TRBV25-1,TRBJ1-2,once,CASSFTGLNGYTF,TGTGCCAGCAGTTTCACAGGGCTTAATGGCTACACCTTC
-,TRBV30,TRBJ2-7,-,CAWSVGTYEQYF,TGTGCCTGGAGCGTGGGGACTTACGAGCAGTACTTC
-,TRBV19,TRBJ1-5,-,CASTPEWGGNQPQHF,TGTGCCAGTACTCCAGAATGGGGGGGGAATCAGCCCCAGCATTTT
TRBD1,TRBV20-1,TRBJ1-2,once,CSVGQGDGYTF,TGCAGTGTAGGACAGGGGGATGGCTACACCTTC
-,TRBV5-1,TRBJ1-2,few,CASSQQGDYGYTF,TGCGCCAGCAGCCAGCAGGGCGACTATGGCTACACCTTC
TRBD2,TRBV5-6,TRBJ2-1,-,CASSLTSGSILGNEQFF,TGTGCCAGCAGCCTGACTAGCGGGAGTATTTTGGGGAATGAGCAGTTCTTC
TRBD2,TRBV28,TRBJ2-3,-,CASSLGWGFGTSGLSSDTQYF,TGTGCCAGCAGTTTAGGCTGGGGTTTCGGGACTAGCGGCCTCTCATCGGATACGCAGTATTTT
-,TRBV19,TRBJ1-5,-,CASKFTVSNQPQHF,TGTGCCAGTAAGTTTACTGTCAGCAATCAGCCCCAGCATTTT
-,TRBV20-1,TRBJ2-7,-,CSASPGREQYF,TGCAGTGCTTCACCAGGGCGCGAGCAGTACTTC